These T cell receptor beta chains were read from a single sample in a study of OX40 agonist ivuxolimab in advanced cancers. The table came from immunoSEQ multiplex PCR; TCRdb's copy has only in-frame clones and leaves some out. The sample records approximately 67,000 clones, about nine tenths being singletons. The starting material was CD4+ or CD8+ T cells sorted from blood, obtained in a trial of the OX40 agonist ivuxolimab. These receptors were taken from an adult with an advanced solid tumor such as melanoma, head and neck, liver or kidney cancer. Both conserved end residues are part of each CDR3. D genes are given only for firm matches. Clone sizes are given selectively: once, few, many, or a class where the clone is expanded.

clone_size,j_call,v_call,d_call,cdr3_aa,cdr3_nt
-,TRBJ1-4,TRBV28,-,CASTRRNEKLFF,TGTGCCAGCACGAGACGGAATGAAAAACTGTTTTTT
-,TRBJ1-2,TRBV6-5,-,CASSAKRDYTF,TGTGCCAGCAGCGCAAAACGAGACTACACCTTC
once,TRBJ1-2,TRBV23-1,-,CASRGIGIRGYTF,TGCGCCAGCAGGGGCATTGGGATTAGGGGCTACACCTTC
-,TRBJ2-5,TRBV11-3,TRBD2,CASSPWGGVRETQYF,TGTGCCAGCTCCCCTTGGGGAGGGGTACGAGAGACCCAGTACTTC
-,TRBJ2-1,TRBV27,TRBD2,CASSFQGTSGSLNEQFF,TGTGCCAGCAGTTTCCAAGGGACTAGCGGGAGTCTCAATGAGCAGTTCTTC
once,TRBJ1-4,TRBV28,-,CASSLSARVANEKLFF,TGTGCCAGCAGTTTATCTGCCCGGGTGGCTAATGAAAAACTGTTTTTT
-,TRBJ1-1,TRBV18,TRBD1,CASSPRDRGRNTEAFF,TGTGCCAGCTCCCCCCGGGACAGGGGGCGGAACACTGAAGCTTTCTTT
-,TRBJ2-7,TRBV11-3,TRBD2,CASSPHPSGYEQYF,TGTGCCAGCAGCCCTCATCCTAGCGGGTACGAGCAGTACTTC
-,TRBJ2-4,TRBV15,-,CATSTPSEVLAKNIQYF,TGTGCCACCAGCACCCCATCGGAAGTTCTAGCCAAAAACATTCAGTACTTC
-,TRBJ2-5,TRBV27,-,CASSLLGAGRKETQYF,TGTGCCAGCAGTTTATTAGGGGCAGGGCGTAAAGAGACCCAGTACTTC
-,TRBJ2-5,TRBV5-4,-,CASSVGGRLETQYF,TGTGCCAGCAGCGTGGGGGGGCGGTTGGAGACCCAGTACTTC
-,TRBJ2-3,TRBV5-1,-,CASSLGSIKDTQYF,TGCGCCAGCAGCTTGGGGAGCATAAAAGATACGCAGTATTTT